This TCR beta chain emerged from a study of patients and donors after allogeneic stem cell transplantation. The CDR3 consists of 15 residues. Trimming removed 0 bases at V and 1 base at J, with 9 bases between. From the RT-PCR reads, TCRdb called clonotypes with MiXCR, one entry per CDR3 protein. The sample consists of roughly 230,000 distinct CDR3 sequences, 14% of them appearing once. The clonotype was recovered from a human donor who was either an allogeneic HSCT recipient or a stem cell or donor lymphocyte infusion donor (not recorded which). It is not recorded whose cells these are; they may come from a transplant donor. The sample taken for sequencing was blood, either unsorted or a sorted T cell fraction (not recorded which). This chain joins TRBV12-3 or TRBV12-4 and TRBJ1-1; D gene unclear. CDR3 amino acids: CASSLAGQWNTEAFF. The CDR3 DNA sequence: TGTGCCAGCAGTTTAGCCGGGCAGTGGAACACTGAAGCTTTCTTT.